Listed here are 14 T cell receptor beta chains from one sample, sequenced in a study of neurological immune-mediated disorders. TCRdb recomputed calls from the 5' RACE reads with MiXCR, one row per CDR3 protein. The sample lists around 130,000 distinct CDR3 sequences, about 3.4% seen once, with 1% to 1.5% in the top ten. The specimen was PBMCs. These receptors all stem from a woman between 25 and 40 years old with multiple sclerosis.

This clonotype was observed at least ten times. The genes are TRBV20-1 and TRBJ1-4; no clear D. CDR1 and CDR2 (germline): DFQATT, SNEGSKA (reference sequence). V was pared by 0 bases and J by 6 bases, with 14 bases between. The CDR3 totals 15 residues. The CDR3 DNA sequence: TGCAGTGCTAGAGATGTAGGGCGGTGGGATGAAAAACTGTTTTTT. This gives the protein CSARDVGRWDEKLFF.

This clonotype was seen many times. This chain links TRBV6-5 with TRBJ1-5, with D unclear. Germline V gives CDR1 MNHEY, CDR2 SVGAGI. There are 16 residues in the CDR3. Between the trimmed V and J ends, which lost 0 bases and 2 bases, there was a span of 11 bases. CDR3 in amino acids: CASSYSRLGGNQPQHF. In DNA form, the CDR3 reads TGTGCCAGCAGTTACTCGAGACTGGGAGGCAATCAGCCCCAGCATTTT.

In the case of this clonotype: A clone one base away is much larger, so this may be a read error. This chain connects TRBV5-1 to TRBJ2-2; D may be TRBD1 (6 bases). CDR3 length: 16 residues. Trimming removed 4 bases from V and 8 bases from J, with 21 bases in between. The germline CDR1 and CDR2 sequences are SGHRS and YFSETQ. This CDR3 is CASSPQGSSRLGELFF. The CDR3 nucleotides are TGCGCCAGCAGCCCGCAGGGGTCGTCAAGGCTGGGGGAGCTGTTTTTT.

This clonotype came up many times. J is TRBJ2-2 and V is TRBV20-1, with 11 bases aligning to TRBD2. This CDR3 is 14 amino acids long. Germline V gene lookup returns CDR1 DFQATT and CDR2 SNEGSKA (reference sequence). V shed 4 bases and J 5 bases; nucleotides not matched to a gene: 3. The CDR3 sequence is CSATGLAATGELFF. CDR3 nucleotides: TGCAGTGCTACGGGACTAGCGGCGACCGGGGAGCTGTTTTTT.

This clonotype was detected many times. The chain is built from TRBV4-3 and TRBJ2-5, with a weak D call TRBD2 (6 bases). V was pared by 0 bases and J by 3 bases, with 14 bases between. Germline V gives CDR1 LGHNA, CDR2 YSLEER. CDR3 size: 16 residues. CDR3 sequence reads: CASSQDTRGWEETQYF. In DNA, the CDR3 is TGCGCCAGCAGCCAAGATACGCGGGGATGGGAAGAGACCCAGTACTTC.

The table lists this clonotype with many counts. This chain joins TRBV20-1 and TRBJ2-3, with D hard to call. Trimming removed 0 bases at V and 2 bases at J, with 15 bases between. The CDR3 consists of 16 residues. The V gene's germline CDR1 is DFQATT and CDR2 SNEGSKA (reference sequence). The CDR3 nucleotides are TGCAGTGCTAGAGACGGGTTGAGTGGGAACACAGATACGCAGTATTTT. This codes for CSARDGLSGNTDTQYF.

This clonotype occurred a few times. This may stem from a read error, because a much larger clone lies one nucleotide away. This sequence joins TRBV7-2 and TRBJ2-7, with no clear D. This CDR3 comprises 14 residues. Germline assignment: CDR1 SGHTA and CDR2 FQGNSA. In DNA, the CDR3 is TGTGCCAGCAGCTTAGCTATAAGAACCTACGAGAAGTACTTC. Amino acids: CASSLAIRTYEKYF.

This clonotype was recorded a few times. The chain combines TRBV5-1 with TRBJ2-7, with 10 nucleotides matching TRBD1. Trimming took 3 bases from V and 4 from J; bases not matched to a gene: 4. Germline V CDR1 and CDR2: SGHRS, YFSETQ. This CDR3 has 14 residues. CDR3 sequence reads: CASSWTGGTYEQYF. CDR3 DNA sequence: TGCGCCAGCAGCTGGACAGGGGGTACGTACGAGCAGTACTTC.

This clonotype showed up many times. This CDR3 reads CASSHRTGGSVNTEAFF. In DNA form, the CDR3 reads TGTGCCAGCAGCCATAGGACAGGGGGCTCGGTGAACACTGAAGCTTTCTTT. J is TRBJ1-1 and V is TRBV14, with 11 bases that match TRBD1. The CDR3 is made up of 17 amino acids. Germline V CDR1 and CDR2: SGHDN, FVKESK. V shed 3 bases, J shed 0 bases, and the junction held 6 bases outside the gene matches.

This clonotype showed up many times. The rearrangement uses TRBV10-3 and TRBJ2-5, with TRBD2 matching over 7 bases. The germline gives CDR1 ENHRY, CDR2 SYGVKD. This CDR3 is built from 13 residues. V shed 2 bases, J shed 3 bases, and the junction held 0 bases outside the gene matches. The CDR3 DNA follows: TGTGCCATCAGTGAGCGGGGGGAAGAGACCCAGTACTTC. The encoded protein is CAISERGEETQYF.

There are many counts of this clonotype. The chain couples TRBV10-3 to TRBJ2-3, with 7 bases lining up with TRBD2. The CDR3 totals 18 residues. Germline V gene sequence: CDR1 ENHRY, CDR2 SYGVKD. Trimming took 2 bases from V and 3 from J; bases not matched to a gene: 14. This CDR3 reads CAISEPFSGGRGTDTQYF. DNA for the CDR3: TGTGCCATCAGTGAGCCATTCAGCGGCGGGAGAGGGACAGATACGCAGTATTTT.

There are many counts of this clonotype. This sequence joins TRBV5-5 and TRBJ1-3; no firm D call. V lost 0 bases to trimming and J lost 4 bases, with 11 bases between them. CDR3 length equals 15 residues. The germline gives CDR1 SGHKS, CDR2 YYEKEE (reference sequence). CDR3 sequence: CASSLAWQYGNTIYF. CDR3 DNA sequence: TGTGCCAGCAGCTTGGCATGGCAATACGGAAACACCATATATTTT.

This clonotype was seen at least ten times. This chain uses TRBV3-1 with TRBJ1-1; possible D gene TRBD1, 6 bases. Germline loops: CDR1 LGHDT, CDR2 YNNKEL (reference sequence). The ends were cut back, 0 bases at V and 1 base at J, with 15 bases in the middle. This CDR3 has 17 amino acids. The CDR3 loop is CASSQDLWGAENTEAFF. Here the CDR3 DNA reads TGTGCCAGCAGCCAAGATCTCTGGGGGGCCGAGAACACTGAAGCTTTCTTT.

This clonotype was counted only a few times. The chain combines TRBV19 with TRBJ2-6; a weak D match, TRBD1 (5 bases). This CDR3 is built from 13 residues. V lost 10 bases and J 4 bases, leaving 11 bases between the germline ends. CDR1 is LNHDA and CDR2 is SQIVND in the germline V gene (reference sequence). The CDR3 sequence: CAIRDPGANVLTF. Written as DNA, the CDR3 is TGTGCCATCAGGGATCCCGGGGCCAACGTCCTGACTTTC.